Shown below are 5 T cell receptor beta chains from a single sample sequenced in a study of shared clonotypes between healthy human individuals. Profiled with immunoSEQ multiplex PCR; TCRdb holds only in-frame clones, not every one. The sample holds roughly 1.4 million clones, approximately 98.5% seen once. Sequenced: naive CD4+ T cells sorted from blood. Regarding subset: CD45RA+ positively selected. The source is a man between 25 and 39 years old in good health.

V usage is TRBV28 and J usage is TRBJ1-2; no definite D call. The V end was cut by 3 bases, the J end by 0 bases, with 8 bases between. The germline gives CDR1 MDHEN, CDR2 SYDVKM. The CDR3 runs 14 residues. CDR3 in amino acids: CASSFDTANYGYTF. The CDR3, as DNA: TGTGCCAGCAGTTTTGACACAGCTAACTATGGCTACACCTTC.

The chain combines TRBV11-2 with TRBJ2-1; no firm D call. Germline V lookup: CDR1 SGHAT, CDR2 FQNNGV. The CDR3 totals 16 residues. Trimming took off 2 bases at V and 0 bases at J, with 11 bases between the two ends. The CDR3 sequence is CASSLFVGSSYNEQFF. The CDR3 DNA sequence: TGTGCCAGCAGCTTATTTGTCGGCAGCTCCTACAATGAGCAGTTCTTC. The whole variable domain, remainder taken from reference TRBV11-2 and TRBJ2-1, is EAGVAQSPRYKIIEKRQSVAFWCNPISGHATLYWYQQILGQGPKLLIQFQNNGVVDDSQLPKDRFSAERLKGVDSTLKIQPAKLEDSAVYLCASSLFVGSSYNEQFFGPGTRLTVL.

The J gene is TRBJ2-4, the V gene TRBV6-5; 7 bases map to TRBD2. The ends lost 6 bases at V and 7 bases at J; junction bases unmatched: 12. The CDR3 is 15 amino acids. CDR1 MNHEY and CDR2 SVGAGI come from the germline V gene. This CDR3 is CASSSWEAGANIQYF. The CDR3 bases are TGTGCCAGCAGCTCTTGGGAGGCGGGAGCGAACATTCAGTACTTC.

V and J are TRBV21-1 and TRBJ1-2. TRBV21-1 is labeled a pseudogene. The CDR3 sequence is 14 residues long. Here the CDR3 DNA reads TGTGCCAGCAGATCGACGTGGGACGGAGGAGGCTACACCTTC. It specifies CASRSTWDGGGYTF.

The chain couples TRBV10-3 to TRBJ1-1, with 9 positions matching TRBD1. CDR1 and CDR2 from the germline V gene are ENHRY and SYGVKD. The CDR3 is 16 residues long. Losses at the gene ends were 6 bases for V and 1 base for J; bases not matched to a gene: 9. The CDR3 DNA sequence: TGTGCCATCAGGAACACAGGGGGCCAGGGGAACACTGAAGCTTTCTTT. It specifies CAIRNTGGQGNTEAFF.